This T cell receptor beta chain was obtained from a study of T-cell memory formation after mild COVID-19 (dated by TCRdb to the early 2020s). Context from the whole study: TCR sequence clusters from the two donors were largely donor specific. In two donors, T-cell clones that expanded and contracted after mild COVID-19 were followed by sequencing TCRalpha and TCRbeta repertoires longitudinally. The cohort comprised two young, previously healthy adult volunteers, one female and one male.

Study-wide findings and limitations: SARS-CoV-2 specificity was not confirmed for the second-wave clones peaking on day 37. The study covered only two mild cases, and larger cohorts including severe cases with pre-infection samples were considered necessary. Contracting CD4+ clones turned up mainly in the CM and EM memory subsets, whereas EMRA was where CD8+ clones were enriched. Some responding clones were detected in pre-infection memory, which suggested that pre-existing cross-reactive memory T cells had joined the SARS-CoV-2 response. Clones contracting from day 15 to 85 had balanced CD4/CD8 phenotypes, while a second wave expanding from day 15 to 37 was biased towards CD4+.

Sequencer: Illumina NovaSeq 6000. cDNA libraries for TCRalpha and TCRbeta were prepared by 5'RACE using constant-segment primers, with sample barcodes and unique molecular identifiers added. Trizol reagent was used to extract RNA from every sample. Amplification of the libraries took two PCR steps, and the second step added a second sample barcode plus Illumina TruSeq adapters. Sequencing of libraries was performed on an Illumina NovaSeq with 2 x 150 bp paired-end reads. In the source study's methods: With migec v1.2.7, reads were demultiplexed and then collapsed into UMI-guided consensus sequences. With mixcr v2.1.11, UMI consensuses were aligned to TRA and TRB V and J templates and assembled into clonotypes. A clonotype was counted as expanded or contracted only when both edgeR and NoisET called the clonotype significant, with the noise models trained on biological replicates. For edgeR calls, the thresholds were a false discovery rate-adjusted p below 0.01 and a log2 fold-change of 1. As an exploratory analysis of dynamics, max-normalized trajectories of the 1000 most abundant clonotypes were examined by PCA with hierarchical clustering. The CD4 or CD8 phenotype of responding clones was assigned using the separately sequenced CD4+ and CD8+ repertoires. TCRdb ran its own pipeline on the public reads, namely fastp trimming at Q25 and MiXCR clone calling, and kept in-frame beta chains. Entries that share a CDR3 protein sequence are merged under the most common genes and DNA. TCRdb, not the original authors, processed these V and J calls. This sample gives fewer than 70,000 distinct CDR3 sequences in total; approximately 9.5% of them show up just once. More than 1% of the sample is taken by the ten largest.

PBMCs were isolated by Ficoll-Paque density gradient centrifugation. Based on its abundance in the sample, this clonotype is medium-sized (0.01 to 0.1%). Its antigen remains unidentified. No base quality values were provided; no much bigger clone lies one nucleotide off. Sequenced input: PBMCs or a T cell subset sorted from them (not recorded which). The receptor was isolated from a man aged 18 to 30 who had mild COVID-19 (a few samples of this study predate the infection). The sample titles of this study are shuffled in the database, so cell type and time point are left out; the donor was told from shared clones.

CDR3 protein: CASSFPVTNTGELFF. The nucleotides are TGTGCCAGCAGCTTTCCTGTTACGAACACCGGGGAGCTGTTTTTT. In this chain, TRBV7-8 is recombined with TRBJ2-2; no D gene can be assigned with confidence. From the cysteine up to the phenylalanine, the CDR3 has a length of 15 residues. Of all the DNA, just the CDR3 is kept, 45 bases in frame from base 1. The germline V gene supplies CDR1 SGHVS and CDR2 FQNEAQ. Trimming costs V 3 bases and J 0 bases, and their ends lie 8 bases apart.